The 27 T cell receptor beta chains below come from one sample, sequenced in a study of type 1 and type 2 diabetes patients (dated by TCRdb to between 2015 and 2016). TCRdb shows the sequencer as Illumina MiSeq. Genomic DNA from sorted T cell subsets was used as template for TCRbeta CDR3 amplification. The TCRbeta CDR3 region was amplified by multiplex PCR with 30 forward and 13 reverse primers. Clones were called with MiXCR by TCRdb after fastp trimmed the public reads at Q25, and only in-frame beta chains were retained. Duplicate CDR3 protein sequences are folded into a single record with the most common DNA and genes. The sample table shows 250,000 or so distinct CDR3 sequences, and around 47% are seen once. The top ten constitute about 13% of the sample. Specimen: peripheral blood mononuclear cells (PBMCs). Receptors were obtained from a man aged 18 to 30 with type 2 diabetes.

The CDR3 coding sequence is TGTGCCAGCAGGACAGTTATTCAAGAGACCCAGTACTTC. Protein sequence: CASRTVIQETQYF. This rearrangement joins TRBV7-9 to TRBJ2-5; D may be TRBD1 (5 bases). CDR1 and CDR2 (germline): SEHNR, FQNEAQ (reference sequence). Trimming stripped 6 bases from V and 2 bases from J, with 10 bases between. The CDR3 loop spans 13 amino acids.

This clonotype was picked up a small number of times. This chain connects TRBV12-3 or TRBV12-4 to TRBJ2-5; 7 nucleotides match TRBD1. This CDR3 region has 13 residues. With V trimmed by 6 bases and J by 3 bases, 4 bases remained unmatched. The CDR3 is CASRATGKETQYF. The CDR3 bases are TGTGCCAGCAGGGCGACAGGGAAAGAGACCCAGTACTTC.

A word on this clonotype: Germline is not matched at one junction end, which may reflect a read error. This chain joins TRBV30 and TRBJ2-1; possible D gene TRBD2, 5 bases. CDR1 is GTSNPN and CDR2 is SVGIG in the germline V gene (reference sequence). There are 15 residues in the CDR3. The CDR3 region has the DNA TGTGCCTGGAGTGTTCTGGCGGAGGCCTACAATGGGCAGTTCTTC. Translated, it gives CAWSVLAEAYNGQFF.

J is TRBJ2-1 and V is TRBV6-5; D is unresolved. Deletions cut 5 bases from V and 3 bases from J, with 11 bases between. This CDR3 contains 14 residues. Germline-derived CDR1 and CDR2 are MNHEY and SVGAGI. The CDR3 is CASSPGSYYNEQFF. CDR3 bases: TGTGCCAGCAGTCCCGGGTCCTACTACAATGAGCAGTTCTTC.

This clonotype turned up a few times. The chain links TRBV20-1 to TRBJ1-6; 8 nucleotides align to TRBD1. Germline assignment: CDR1 DFQATT and CDR2 SNEGSKA (reference sequence). V was pared by 3 bases and J by 9 bases, with 10 bases of the junction left unmatched. This CDR3 is 15 amino acids long. The CDR3 sequence is CSASPNTGGRSPLHF. For the CDR3, the DNA is TGCAGTGCTAGCCCTAATACAGGGGGACGTTCACCCCTCCACTTT.

The chain uses TRBV10-3 and TRBJ1-1; a weak D match, TRBD1 (6 bases). The CDR3 has 11 amino acids. The germline gives CDR1 ENHRY, CDR2 SYGVKD. V was shortened by 8 bases and J by 5 bases, with 9 bases between the two germline ends. In DNA form, the CDR3 reads TGTGCCATCGGGGGGCTGACTGAAGCTTTCTTT. It yields the protein CAIGGLTEAFF.

The chain couples TRBV2 to TRBJ2-2; D is undetermined. The CDR3 runs 15 residues. The V end lost 8 bases, the J end lost 5 bases, and 18 bases lay between the germline ends. Germline values: CDR1 SNHLY, CDR2 FYNNEI. This chain's CDR3 is CASRIGLGPTGELFF. CDR3 DNA sequence: TGTGCCAGCCGTATTGGGCTCGGCCCTACCGGGGAGCTGTTTTTT.

The chain combines TRBV2 with TRBJ1-1; D is unresolved. The V end lost 7 bases, the J end lost 7 bases, and 19 bases lay between the germline ends. Per germline, CDR1 SNHLY and CDR2 FYNNEI. This CDR3 is built from 14 residues. CDR3 DNA: TGTGCCAGCATTAGTCCGCCAGATTCCCGTGAAGCTTTCTTT. Its protein product is CASISPPDSREAFF. Based on the CDR3 plus reference TRBV2 and TRBJ1-1, the full variable domain is EPEVTQTPSHQVTQMGQEVILRCVPISNHLYFYWYRQILGQKVEFLVSFYNNEISEKSEIFDDQFSVERPDGSNFTLKIRSTKLEDSAMYFCASISPPDSREAFFGQGTRLTVV.

The chain recombines TRBV27 with TRBJ2-2; D remains ambiguous. V was clipped by 2 bases and J by 6 bases, with 4 bases between them. Germline lookup yields CDR1 MNHEY and CDR2 SMNVEV (reference sequence). This CDR3 spans 12 amino acids. The DNA for the CDR3 is TGTGCCAGCAGTTTAGCGTCCGGGGAGCTGTTTTTT. Amino acids: CASSLASGELFF.

There are many counts of this clonotype. This chain uses TRBV30 with TRBJ2-6; D is ambiguous. Trimming shortened V by 4 bases and J by 3 bases, and 4 bases separated the two germline ends. From germline, CDR1 is GTSNPN and CDR2 SVGIG (reference sequence). This CDR3 has 12 amino acids. The CDR3 is CAWNGGANVLTF. In DNA, the CDR3 is TGTGCCTGGAATGGTGGGGCCAACGTCCTGACTTTC.

This clonotype has only a few counts. The chain combines TRBV28 with TRBJ2-6; D is ambiguous. Germline loops: CDR1 MDHEN, CDR2 SYDVKM. The CDR3 covers 13 residues. Between the trimmed V and J ends, which lost 10 bases and 1 base, there was a span of 8 bases. The CDR3 spells CATIFSGANVLTF. For the CDR3, the DNA is TGTGCCACCATATTTTCTGGGGCCAACGTCCTGACTTTC.

Only one count was recorded for this clonotype. The V gene is TRBV2, the J gene TRBJ2-7, with D possibly being TRBD2 (5 bases). Matching the DNA end better, TRBJ2-5 makes the J call doubtful. This CDR3 spans 13 amino acids. Per germline, CDR1 SNHLY and CDR2 FYNNEI. In DNA form, the CDR3 reads TGTGCCAGCAGCTTAGTGCAGCGGGAGACCCAGTACTTC. Translating it yields CASSLVQRETQYF.

CDR3 protein: CASSQGGLEVDTQYF. The CDR3 DNA reads TGTGCCAGCAGCCAAGGCGGACTAGAGGTAGATACGCAGTATTTT. The gene calls are TRBV12-3 or TRBV12-4 and TRBJ2-3; TRBD2 aligns across 7 bases. The V gene end was trimmed by 6 bases and the J gene end by 5 bases; junction bases not matched to a gene: 11. This CDR3 comprises 15 residues.

The gene calls are TRBV28 and TRBJ2-7, with D uncertain. V was trimmed by 7 bases and J by 2 bases, leaving 12 bases between them. This CDR3 contains 13 residues. Germline CDR1 is MDHEN and CDR2 is SYDVKM. The CDR3 DNA is TGTGCCAGCACCGACGGGTTGACCTACGAGCAGTACTTC. This codes for CASTDGLTYEQYF.

This clonotype was counted between two and nine times. This sequence joins TRBV30 and TRBJ2-2; D unclear. The CDR3 consists of 15 residues. CDR1 is GTSNPN, CDR2 SVGIG, per germline (reference sequence). V was shortened by 0 bases and J by 3 bases, with 11 bases between the two germline ends. The CDR3 loop is CAWSVGGEYTGELFF. The CDR3 bases are TGTGCCTGGAGTGTAGGTGGCGAATACACCGGGGAGCTGTTTTTT.

This clonotype was detected only a few times. The chain uses TRBV29-1 and TRBJ2-1; D gene unclear. Trimming took off 6 bases at V and 4 bases at J, with 7 bases between the two ends. The CDR3 is 11 amino acids. Per germline, CDR1 SQVTM and CDR2 ANQGSEA. The CDR3 coding sequence is TGCAGCGTGAAGGAGTACAATGAGCAGTTCTTC. Translating it yields CSVKEYNEQFF.

A few counts support this clonotype. The chain employs TRBV7-2 and TRBJ1-1; weak D call: TRBD1 (6 bases). This CDR3 is 13 amino acids long. With 1 base removed from V and 6 bases from J, the gap between germline ends came to 9 bases. Germline-derived CDR1 and CDR2 are SGHTA and FQGNSA. This CDR3 is CASSLVEGAEAFF. CDR3 DNA sequence: TGTGCCAGCAGCTTAGTCGAGGGGGCTGAAGCTTTCTTT.

The rearrangement uses TRBV19 and TRBJ1-2; no clear D. Trimming stripped 10 bases from V and 6 bases from J, with 21 bases between. The CDR3 spans 14 residues. Germline V gene lookup returns CDR1 LNHDA and CDR2 SQIVND (reference sequence). Here the CDR3 DNA reads TGTGCCACCGAGGAATCGATGGGGTGGGATGGCTACACCTTC. It codes for CATEESMGWDGYTF.

This rearrangement joins TRBV7-6 to TRBJ2-2; 10 bases match TRBD1. J lost 4 bases, V lost 6 bases, and 8 bases had no gene match. This CDR3 is built from 16 residues. Germline V gene data show CDR1 as SGHVS and CDR2 as FNYEAQ. CDR3: CASSRGGTGATGELFF. For the CDR3, the DNA is TGTGCCAGCAGTAGGGGGGGGACAGGGGCCACCGGGGAGCTGTTTTTT.

The rearrangement links TRBV28 to TRBJ2-7, with D possibly being TRBD1 (5 bases). CDR1 and CDR2 (germline): MDHEN, SYDVKM. V lost 3 bases to trimming and J lost 2 bases, with 11 bases between them. CDR3 length equals 14 residues. The CDR3 here is CASSLSGKAYEQYF. In DNA, the CDR3 is TGTGCCAGCAGTTTGTCAGGGAAAGCCTACGAGCAGTACTTC.

As concerns this clonotype: One junction end does not reproduce the germline sequence, and a read error may be involved. J is TRBJ1-5 and V is TRBV5-1; D gene uncertain. The CDR3 has 14 amino acids. CDR1 and CDR2 (germline): SGHRS, YFSETQ. The CDR3 here is CASSVAGVNQPQHF. CDR3 nucleotide sequence: TGTGCCAGCAGCGTAGCCGGCGTGAATCAGCCCCAGCATTTT.

This clonotype showed up just a few times. V usage is TRBV4-3 and J usage is TRBJ1-2, with D hard to call. The CDR3 is 15 amino acids. Per germline, CDR1 LGHNA and CDR2 YSLEER. The V end was cut by 0 bases, the J end by 0 bases, with 8 bases between. CDR3 loop: CASSQDMATNYGYTF. The CDR3 DNA reads TGCGCCAGCAGCCAAGATATGGCGACTAACTATGGCTACACCTTC.

The chain links TRBV4-1 to TRBJ2-1, with D maybe TRBD2 (5 bases). The V end was cut by 3 bases, the J end by 5 bases, with 11 bases between. This CDR3 has 14 amino acids. The germline V gene has CDR1 MGHRA and CDR2 YSYEKL. CDR3 amino acids: CASSQSLADNEQFF. For the CDR3, the DNA is TGCGCCAGCAGCCAGAGTCTAGCAGACAATGAGCAGTTCTTC.

This CDR3 reads CASSQGVQDTQYF. CDR3 DNA sequence: TGTGCCAGCAGCCAAGGGGTCCAGGATACGCAGTATTTT. The chain joins TRBV7-2 to TRBJ2-3, with D possibly TRBD1 on 5 matching bases. Trimming took off 5 bases at V and 6 bases at J, with 12 bases between the two ends. The CDR3 loop spans 13 amino acids. Per germline, CDR1 SGHTA and CDR2 FQGNSA.

The chain carries TRBV7-9 and TRBJ1-1; D possibly corresponds to TRBD1 (5 bases). V was cut by 3 bases and J by 8 bases, with 13 bases left in between. There are 13 residues in the CDR3. The germline V gene encodes CDR1 SEHNR and CDR2 FQNEAQ (reference sequence). The CDR3 nucleotides are TGTGCCAGCAGCTTCGCAGGGCGGGACGAAGCTTTCTTT. It is translated as CASSFAGRDEAFF.

V gene TRBV19 combines with J gene TRBJ2-1; D unresolved. CDR3 length equals 13 residues. V lost 6 bases, J lost 0 bases, and 6 bases lay in between. Germline CDR1 reads LNHDA; CDR2 reads SQIVND (reference sequence). CDR3 DNA: TGTGCCAGTAGGGTAAGCTCCTACAATGAGCAGTTCTTC. Translating gives CASRVSSYNEQFF.

The chain carries TRBV30 and TRBJ1-6; D gene uncertain. The germline V and J ends were trimmed by 8 bases and 2 bases, with 10 bases remaining between them. The CDR3 sequence is 13 residues long. CDR1 is GTSNPN and CDR2 is SVGIG in the germline V gene (reference sequence). The CDR3, as DNA: TGTGCCACGCGCAGGACCTATAATTCACCCCTCCACTTT. Amino acids: CATRRTYNSPLHF.